This is a list of T cell receptor beta chains from one sample in a study of OX40 agonist ivuxolimab in advanced cancers. Clones were read by immunoSEQ multiplex PCR, and TCRdb kept only the in-frame ones, dropping some. Among tens of thousands of clones listed, roughly 91% were seen once. Sequences were derived from CD4+ or CD8+ T cells sorted from blood, sampled in a trial of the OX40 agonist ivuxolimab. The receptor set was obtained from an adult with an advanced solid tumor such as melanoma, head and neck, liver or kidney cancer. Both conserved end residues are part of each CDR3. A D gene is named only where the DNA matches it firmly. Size values are once, few and many counts, or a class for expanded clones, and some rows have none.

V	length	J	size	D	DNA	CDR3
TRBV2	13	TRBJ2-7	-	-	TGTGCCAGCAGACGGGACGGCTCCTACGAGCAGTACTTC	CASRRDGSYEQYF
TRBV10-3	13	TRBJ1-1	-	-	TGTGCCATCAGTCCCGGGGGGGATACTGAAGCTTTCTTT	CAISPGGDTEAFF
TRBV2	13	TRBJ2-1	-	TRBD2	TGTGCCAGCGGGCGGGAGACATACAATGAGCAGTTCTTC	CASGRETYNEQFF
TRBV27	15	TRBJ2-1	-	TRBD1	TGTGCCAGCAGTTTAGGGGACAGGGCTTACAATGAGCAGTTCTTC	CASSLGDRAYNEQFF
TRBV19	15	TRBJ1-5	-	-	TGTGCCAGTAGCCCCCGGGCAGTTAGCAATCAGCCCCAGCATTTT	CASSPRAVSNQPQHF
TRBV10-3	15	TRBJ1-1	-	-	TGTGCCATCAGTAAAGGGGAAGGGGTGTTGGCTGAAGCTTTCTTT	CAISKGEGVLAEAFF
TRBV6-6	14	TRBJ1-4	-	TRBD1	TGTGCCACTAACCCCGGGACAGGCACGGGAAAACTGTTTTTT	CATNPGTGTGKLFF
TRBV2	14	TRBJ2-7	-	TRBD2	TGTGCCACTTGGGGGCGGGAGACTAGCGACGAGCAGTACTTC	CATWGRETSDEQYF
TRBV6-5	15	TRBJ1-4	-	-	TGTGCCAGCAGTTACTCGGCAGGGGTGGGCTTAAAACTGTTTTTT	CASSYSAGVGLKLFF
TRBV11-2	17	TRBJ2-3	-	-	TGTGCCAGCAGCTTCGGGTTCGGACCTATCGGGTCAGATACGCAGTATTTT	CASSFGFGPIGSDTQYF
TRBV5-6	16	TRBJ2-5	-	TRBD1	TGTGCCAGCAGCCCGAGGACAGGGGGCTTCGTAGAGACCCAGTACTTC	CASSPRTGGFVETQYF
TRBV2	12	TRBJ2-7	-	TRBD2	TGTGCCAGCAAGCGGGGGGGCTACGAGCAGTACTTC	CASKRGGYEQYF
TRBV5-1	13	TRBJ1-1	few	-	TGCGCCAGCAGCTTTTGGGGGAACACTGAAGCTTTCTTT	CASSFWGNTEAFF
TRBV5-8	14	TRBJ1-4	few	TRBD1	TGTGCCAGCAGCCTGACAGGGCTGGGGGAAAAACTGTTTTTT	CASSLTGLGEKLFF
TRBV18	17	TRBJ2-1	once	-	TGTGCCAGCTCACCCGTACGGGGGAGGTCCTCTCAGGATGAGCAGTTCTTC	CASSPVRGRSSQDEQFF
TRBV30	14	TRBJ1-1	-	-	TGTGCCTGGAACCGAGCTGGAGGGGACACTGAAGCTTTCTTT	CAWNRAGGDTEAFF
TRBV6-5	14	TRBJ1-1	-	-	TGTGCCAGCAGTTTCAATGGAATGAACACTGAAGCTTTCTTT	CASSFNGMNTEAFF
TRBV5-1	14	TRBJ2-1	-	-	TGCGCCAGCAGCTTGGAGGCAGGGCTGAATGAGCAGTTCTTC	CASSLEAGLNEQFF
TRBV19	16	TRBJ2-6	-	TRBD1	TGTGCCAGTAGGGGACAGCCAGCCTCTGGGGCCAACGTCCTGACTTTC	CASRGQPASGANVLTF
TRBV2	14	TRBJ2-5	-	-	TGTGCCAGCAGTGAATGGACAGCCCAAGAGACCCAGTACTTC	CASSEWTAQETQYF
TRBV19	14	TRBJ2-1	-	-	TGTGCCACCAGAATAGATAGCTCCTACAATGAGCAGTTCTTC	CATRIDSSYNEQFF
TRBV28	17	TRBJ2-1	-	TRBD1	TGTGCCAGCAGTTCCGGTACAGGGGCCCCCTCCTACAATGAGCAGTTCTTC	CASSSGTGAPSYNEQFF
TRBV7-9	19	TRBJ2-1	-	-	TGTGCCAGCAGCTTAGGGGTGCTTCGGCAGCCTAGCTCCTACAATGAGCAGTTCTTC	CASSLGVLRQPSSYNEQFF
TRBV12-5	16	TRBJ1-2	-	-	TGTGCTAGTGGTCAGGACACGGGGGTTACAGGCTATGGCTACACCTTC	CASGQDTGVTGYGYTF
TRBV28	11	TRBJ2-7	once	TRBD1	TGTGCCAGCAGGACAGGGAACGAGCAGTACTTC	CASRTGNEQYF
TRBV4-2	17	TRBJ1-5	-	-	TGTGCCAGCAGCCAGGAGACAGACCTTAGCCTTAATCAGCCCCAGCATTTT	CASSQETDLSLNQPQHF
TRBV5-1	16	TRBJ2-3	-	TRBD2	TGCGCCAGCAGCTTGCGTCTAGCGGGCAGCACAGATACGCAGTATTTT	CASSLRLAGSTDTQYF
TRBV28	14	TRBJ1-5	-	-	TGTGCCAGCACCCTAGGGGGGACGGGGCAGCCCCAGCATTTT	CASTLGGTGQPQHF
TRBV11-2	15	TRBJ2-7	-	TRBD2	TGTGCCAGCAGCTTAGCCCCTAGCGGGGACTACGAGCAGTACTTC	CASSLAPSGDYEQYF
TRBV6-5	13	TRBJ1-1	-	TRBD1	TGTGCCAGCGCGGGACAGTCGAACACTGAAGCTTTCTTT	CASAGQSNTEAFF
TRBV5-1	16	TRBJ2-2	-	-	TGCGCCAGCAGCTTGTTTGCGGCAGGGGATACCGGGGAGCTGTTTTTT	CASSLFAAGDTGELFF
TRBV28	14	TRBJ2-7	-	-	TGTGCCAGCAGTTTAGGAGGGGAGTACTACGAGCAGTACTTC	CASSLGGEYYEQYF
TRBV7-8	16	TRBJ2-7	-	TRBD1	TGTGCCAGCAGCTCGACAGGACAGGGGGCTCGGAACGAGCAGTACTTC	CASSSTGQGARNEQYF
TRBV4-2	14	TRBJ2-7	-	-	TGTGCCAGCAGCCGTACTGAGACATCCTACGAGCAGTACTTC	CASSRTETSYEQYF
TRBV5-1	17	TRBJ1-3	-	TRBD1	TGCGCCAGCAGCCCTGGGAGCGGACAGGGCTCTGGAAACACCATATATTTT	CASSPGSGQGSGNTIYF
TRBV2	15	TRBJ1-2	-	-	TGTGCCAGCAGTGAATTGCGAGGGGTTTCGCTCGGCTACACCTTC	CASSELRGVSLGYTF
TRBV5-4	14	TRBJ1-4	-	TRBD1	TGTGCCAGCAGCTCTGGACAGGGTGATGAAAAACTGTTTTTT	CASSSGQGDEKLFF
TRBV14	12	TRBJ1-4	-	-	TGTGCCAGCAGCATCACCCCGGCAAAACTGTTTTTT	CASSITPAKLFF
TRBV27	14	TRBJ1-1	-	-	TGTGCCAGCAGTTTGATTTCCAGGAACACTGAAGCTTTCTTT	CASSLISRNTEAFF
TRBV5-1	16	TRBJ2-2	-	-	TGCGCCAGCAGCCGCGGGACTTCACAGAACACCGGGGAGCTGTTTTTT	CASSRGTSQNTGELFF
TRBV28	15	TRBJ1-5	-	TRBD1	TGTGCCAGCACCCCTGGGACAGGGTCATATCAGCCCCAGCATTTT	CASTPGTGSYQPQHF
TRBV15	17	TRBJ2-1	-	TRBD2	TGTGCCACCAGCAGAGGGCAACTAGCGGGGGGCTATAGTGAGCAGTTCTTC	CATSRGQLAGGYSEQFF
TRBV7-9	11	TRBJ1-4	-	-	TGTGCCAGCAGCCCCCAGGACAAACTGTTTTTT	CASSPQDKLFF
TRBV2	15	TRBJ2-3	-	TRBD1	TGTGCCAGCAGTTACCGGGACAGGGACGCAGATACGCAGTATTTT	CASSYRDRDADTQYF
TRBV7-3	16	TRBJ2-1	-	TRBD2	TGTGCCAGCAGCTTAATGGGGGGACTAGCGGGTAATGAGCAGTTCTTC	CASSLMGGLAGNEQFF
TRBV5-1	15	TRBJ1-4	once	-	TGCGCCAGCAGCTTGGAGCAGGGATCTAATGAAAAACTGTTTTTT	CASSLEQGSNEKLFF
TRBV18	15	TRBJ1-2	few	TRBD1	TGTGCCAGCTCCCGCGACAGGGACAGGGACTATGGCTACACCTTC	CASSRDRDRDYGYTF
TRBV12-2	15	TRBJ2-7	-	-	TGTGCAAGTCGCTTAGAGCCGGGACAGGGGAACGAGCAGTACTTC	CASRLEPGQGNEQYF
TRBV14	13	TRBJ1-1	-	-	TGTGCCAGCAGCCCCCGGGACCCCGCTGAAGCTTTCTTT	CASSPRDPAEAFF
TRBV6-6	15	TRBJ1-5	-	-	TGTGCCAGCACCCAGTCGTGGGTACAGGATCAGCCCCAGCATTTT	CASTQSWVQDQPQHF
TRBV7-6	15	TRBJ2-2	-	TRBD2	TGTGCCAGCAGCTTACGAGCGGGAGTTACCGGGGAGCTGTTTTTT	CASSLRAGVTGELFF
TRBV28	15	TRBJ2-7	-	TRBD2	TGTGCCAGCAGTCCAGGACTAGCGGGAAGCTACGAGCAGTACTTC	CASSPGLAGSYEQYF
TRBV4-1	16	TRBJ1-6	once	-	TGCGCCAGCAGCCAAGATTCCGCAGGGAATAATTCACCCCTCCACTTT	CASSQDSAGNNSPLHF
TRBV7-9	14	TRBJ2-2	-	-	TGTGCCAGCAGCTTAGGGCGGACTACCGGGGAGCTGTTTTTT	CASSLGRTTGELFF
TRBV7-9	16	TRBJ1-1	once	TRBD1	TGTGCCAGCAGCTTCCCGGACAGGCGGGGGAAAACTGAAGCTTTCTTT	CASSFPDRRGKTEAFF
TRBV19	18	TRBJ2-1	-	TRBD2	TGTGCCAGTAGTCGACTAGCGGGAGGCCAAAGCTCCTACAATGAGCAGTTCTTC	CASSRLAGGQSSYNEQFF
TRBV2	17	TRBJ1-1	-	-	TGTGCCAGCAGTGAAGGTGTCTTCGGGGGACGCAGCACTGAAGCTTTCTTT	CASSEGVFGGRSTEAFF